What follows are 32 T cell receptor beta chains derived from one specimen sequenced in a study of graft-versus-host responses after intestinal transplantation. Profiling relied on immunoSEQ multiplex PCR, and the TCRdb table lists in-frame clones only, not all of them. Of tens of thousands of clones listed, over 80% are singletons. Antigens of these TCRs are unknown. The material was unstimulated CD8+ T cells sorted from spleen or lymph node cells, obtained before intestinal transplant. These receptors all come from a human donor who received an intestinal transplant.

This clone was detected once. The J gene is TRBJ1-2, the V gene TRBV4-1; 9 bases agree with TRBD1. The CDR3 spans 16 residues. Germline loops: CDR1 MGHRA, CDR2 YSYEKL. J gave up 8 bases and V 0 bases, and 10 bases lay outside the gene matches. CDR3 sequence (DNA): TGCGCCAGCAGCCAAGAAATGGGACAGGGTTTCATAGGCTACACCTTC. This sequence encodes CASSQEMGQGFIGYTF.

The chain links TRBV7-2 to TRBJ1-6; TRBD1 matches 7 bases. The V and J ends lost 5 bases and 7 bases, in that order; junction bases with no gene match: 8. The CDR3 totals 15 residues. The germline V gene encodes CDR1 SGHTA and CDR2 FQGNSA. CDR3 protein: CASSEMDRLNSPLHF. The CDR3 DNA is TGTGCCAGCAGCGAGATGGACAGGCTGAATTCACCCCTCCACTTT.

This chain uses TRBV9 with TRBJ2-7; D is possibly TRBD2 (6 bases). The CDR3 totals 14 residues. V was cut by 4 bases and J by 3 bases, with 14 bases left in between. Germline CDR1 is SGDLS and CDR2 is YYNGEE. CDR3 sequence: CASSPTGGNYEQYF. The CDR3 DNA is TGTGCCAGCAGCCCGACCGGGGGAAACTACGAGCAGTACTTC.

The gene calls are TRBV5-1 and TRBJ2-7; 14 bases match TRBD2. The CDR3 loop spans 16 amino acids. V dropped 3 bases and J dropped 3; count of bases not matched to a gene: 5. Germline CDR1 SGHRS, CDR2 YFSETQ. CDR3 residues: CASSSPGLAGDYEQYF. The CDR3 DNA reads as TGCGCCAGCAGCTCTCCGGGACTAGCGGGGGACTACGAGCAGTACTTC.

This clone was observed once. This sequence joins TRBV30 and TRBJ1-1, with D uncertain. There are 14 residues in the CDR3. The V gene lost 4 bases and the J gene lost 0 bases, with 12 bases spanning the gap. Germline V gives CDR1 GTSNPN, CDR2 SVGIG (reference sequence). The CDR3, as DNA: TGTGCCTGGAAGTTGGACGGGATGAACACTGAAGCTTTCTTT. Its translation: CAWKLDGMNTEAFF. Filled out from reference TRBV30 and TRBJ1-1, the complete variable domain reads SQTIHQWPATLVQPVGSPLSLECTVEGTSNPNLYWYRQAAGRGLQLLFYSVGIGQISSEVPQNLSASRPQDRQFILSSKKLLLSDSGFYLCAWKLDGMNTEAFFGQGTRLTVV.

The CDR3 DNA follows: TGTGCCAGCAGTTTATCCGCGGGACTAGCGGCCTACGAGCAGTACTTC. Translating it yields CASSLSAGLAAYEQYF. V gene TRBV27 combines with J gene TRBJ2-7; 11 bases match TRBD2. Losses at the gene ends were 0 bases for V and 2 bases for J; bases not matched to a gene: 3. Germline CDR1 reads MNHEY; CDR2 reads SMNVEV (reference sequence). CDR3 length: 16 amino acids.

This clone is a singleton in its sample. The chain employs TRBV27 and TRBJ2-2; 8 bases agree with TRBD2. V lost 3 bases, J lost 6 bases, and 6 bases stayed unmatched. The CDR3 loop spans 15 amino acids. Germline V gene lookup returns CDR1 MNHEY and CDR2 SMNVEV (reference sequence). CDR3 amino acids: CASSFKREFAGELFF. The CDR3 nucleotides read TGTGCCAGCAGTTTCAAGCGGGAGTTCGCCGGGGAGCTGTTTTTT.

The chain couples TRBV9 to TRBJ2-3; the D gene is possibly TRBD2 (6 bases). The CDR3 sequence is 15 residues long. Between the trimmed V and J ends, which lost 1 base and 4 bases, there was a span of 13 bases. From germline, CDR1 is SGDLS and CDR2 YYNGEE. The CDR3 here is CASSVSGGEADTQYF. CDR3 sequence (DNA): TGTGCCAGCAGCGTATCCGGGGGTGAGGCAGATACGCAGTATTTT.

The gene calls are TRBV5-6 and TRBJ2-2, with D perhaps TRBD1 (6 bases). The V end was cut by 0 bases, the J end by 5 bases, with 8 bases between. In germline, CDR1 is SGHDT, CDR2 YYEEEE. There are 14 residues in the CDR3. CDR3 in amino acids: CASSLVRGTGELFF. CDR3 bases: TGTGCCAGCAGCTTGGTTAGGGGGACCGGGGAGCTGTTTTTT.

This chain links TRBV4-1 with TRBJ2-7, with a possible D match to TRBD1 (6 bases). The CDR3 contains 15 residues. V dropped 0 bases and J dropped 2 bases, with 11 bases sitting between them. Per germline, CDR1 MGHRA and CDR2 YSYEKL. For the CDR3, the DNA is TGCGCCAGCAGCCAAGAGAACAGGGCCGCCTACGAGCAGTACTTC. It translates to CASSQENRAAYEQYF.

The chain uses TRBV27 and TRBJ1-1, with 7 bases aligning to TRBD1. The CDR3 has 13 residues. The germline CDR1 and CDR2 sequences are MNHEY and SMNVEV (reference sequence). V lost 6 bases to trimming and J lost 4 bases; unmatched junction nucleotides: 5. CDR3 bases: TGTGCCAGCAGGCCGACAGGGTCCACTGAAGCTTTCTTT. The encoded protein is CASRPTGSTEAFF.

This chain connects TRBV7-9 to TRBJ1-2; 7 positions agree with TRBD1. The CDR3 is 15 amino acids. CDR1 is SEHNR and CDR2 is FQNEAQ in the germline V gene (reference sequence). Trimming at V came to 1 base and at J to 6 bases, leaving 8 bases not matched to a gene. CDR3 coding DNA: TGTGCCAGCAGCTTAGGGGCAGGGGGAAATAATGGCTACACCTTC. It is translated as CASSLGAGGNNGYTF.

In its sample, this clone was seen once. The chain links TRBV28 to TRBJ2-1; D is perhaps TRBD1 (7 bases). The CDR3 has 16 amino acids. CDR1 is MDHEN and CDR2 is SYDVKM in the germline V gene. V shed 6 bases and J shed 0 bases, with 15 bases lying between them. The CDR3 loop is CASSPRGASSYNEQFF. In DNA form, the CDR3 reads TGTGCCAGCAGCCCCAGGGGGGCGAGCTCCTACAATGAGCAGTTCTTC.

V usage is TRBV28 and J usage is TRBJ2-5; D possibly corresponds to TRBD1 (6 bases). Germline loops: CDR1 MDHEN, CDR2 SYDVKM. CDR3 size: 14 residues. V was cut by 7 bases and J by 3 bases, with 15 bases left in between. CDR3 sequence (DNA): TGTGCCAGCAACCACAGGGCAGGGGAAGAGACCCAGTACTTC. Its protein is CASNHRAGEETQYF.

J is TRBJ1-5 and V is TRBV2; D unresolved. The CDR3 extends over 14 amino acids. Germline V CDR1 and CDR2: SNHLY, FYNNEI. V was pared by 3 bases and J by 3 bases, with 9 bases between. The CDR3 protein is CASSEGGNNQPQHF. CDR3 nucleotide sequence: TGTGCCAGCAGTGAGGGAGGGAACAATCAGCCCCAGCATTTT.

The chain carries TRBV28 and TRBJ1-3; no firm D call. The V end was cut by 3 bases, the J end by 0 bases, with 9 bases between. The germline V gene has CDR1 MDHEN and CDR2 SYDVKM. The CDR3 covers 15 residues. Written as DNA, the CDR3 is TGTGCCAGCAGTTTCCGGGGATACTCTGGAAACACCATATATTTT. Protein: CASSFRGYSGNTIYF. Using reference TRBV28 and TRBJ1-3 for the parts outside the CDR3, the full variable domain is DVKVTQSSRYLVKRTGEKVFLECVQDMDHENMFWYRQDPGLGLRLIYFSYDVKMKEKGDIPEGYSVSREKKERFSLILESASTNQTSMYLCASSFRGYSGNTIYFGEGSWLTVV.

The CDR3 DNA reads TGTGCCAGCAGTTTCGGGACAGGGGGCTTCTATGGCTACACCTTC. Its protein product is CASSFGTGGFYGYTF. The genes are TRBV6-5 and TRBJ1-2; TRBD1 agrees at 12 bases. With 4 bases clipped from V and 4 bases from J, the junction kept 4 bases outside the gene matches. The CDR3 spans 15 residues. Germline V gene lookup returns CDR1 MNHEY and CDR2 SVGAGI.

This rearrangement joins TRBV10-3 to TRBJ2-1; 11 bases align to TRBD2. CDR3 length: 14 residues. V dropped 6 bases and J dropped 3; count of bases not matched to a gene: 1. Germline CDR1 is ENHRY and CDR2 is SYGVKD. DNA for the CDR3: TGTGCCATCAGGACTAGCGGGGACTACAATGAGCAGTTCTTC. Protein product: CAIRTSGDYNEQFF.

The chain couples TRBV27 to TRBJ2-2; possibly TRBD2 for D (6 bases). Germline lookup yields CDR1 MNHEY and CDR2 SMNVEV (reference sequence). Trimming took off 4 bases at V and 5 bases at J, with 11 bases between the two ends. The CDR3 extends over 14 amino acids. The CDR3 DNA sequence: TGTGCCAGCAGTTCCGGGAGTAATACCGGGGAGCTGTTTTTT. The encoded protein is CASSSGSNTGELFF.

The chain is built from TRBV19 and TRBJ1-1, with TRBD1 identical over 7 bases. The germline gives CDR1 LNHDA, CDR2 SQIVND (reference sequence). Trimming at V came to 6 bases and at J to 4 bases, leaving 14 bases not matched to a gene. The CDR3 sequence is 16 residues long. The CDR3 DNA follows: TGTGCCAGTAGCGCGACAGGGCCCCCCTTGACCACTGAAGCTTTCTTT. This encodes CASSATGPPLTTEAFF.

This CDR3 reads CASSITGDEQYF. The CDR3 DNA reads as TGTGCCAGTAGTATAACAGGGGACGAGCAGTACTTC. V is TRBV19 and J is TRBJ2-7; 7 bases agree with TRBD1. With 2 bases clipped from V and 5 bases from J, the junction kept 0 bases outside the gene matches. From germline, CDR1 is LNHDA and CDR2 SQIVND (reference sequence). CDR3 length: 12 amino acids.

V gene TRBV4-2 combines with J gene TRBJ2-7; D perhaps matches TRBD2 (5 bases). The CDR3 is made up of 14 amino acids. V was cut by 4 bases and J by 3 bases, with 13 bases left in between. CDR1 is LGHNA and CDR2 is YNFKEQ in the germline V gene. CDR3 nucleotides: TGTGCCAGCAGCCCCGGTCAGGACTTCTACGAGCAGTACTTC. Protein sequence: CASSPGQDFYEQYF.

The chain is built from TRBV4-1 and TRBJ2-2; D is perhaps TRBD2 (6 bases). Germline CDR1 and CDR2: MGHRA and YSYEKL. V was cut by 1 base and J by 6 bases, with 12 bases left in between. This CDR3 spans 15 amino acids. The CDR3, as DNA: TGCGCCAGCAGCCAAGTCGGCGGGGAAGCCGGGGAGCTGTTTTTT. Protein: CASSQVGGEAGELFF.

The rearrangement links TRBV6-6 to TRBJ1-1; the D is unclear. Germline values: CDR1 MNHNY, CDR2 SVGAGI (reference sequence). The V end was cut by 6 bases, the J end by 8 bases, with 13 bases between. The CDR3 has 12 amino acids. Here the CDR3 reads CASRPTAAEAFF. The DNA for the CDR3 is TGTGCCAGCAGGCCAACAGCCGCCGAAGCTTTCTTT.

This chain links TRBV10-3 with TRBJ2-7; D may be TRBD1 (6 bases). The germline gives CDR1 ENHRY, CDR2 SYGVKD. V lost 4 bases and J 2 bases, leaving 9 bases between the germline ends. The CDR3 spans 13 residues. DNA for the CDR3: TGTGCCATCAGTGGAGACAGGACCTACGAGCAGTACTTC. It translates to CAISGDRTYEQYF.

For this clone: The germline gene is not matched at one end of the junction; a read error may be the cause. V gene TRBV9 combines with J gene TRBJ2-2; TRBD1 matches 8 bases. The CDR3 spans 15 residues. Germline assignment: CDR1 SGDLS and CDR2 YYNGEE. The CDR3, as DNA: TGTGCCAGCAGCGCAGGACAGGGCGGCACCAGGGAGCTGTTTTTT. Translating gives CASSAGQGGTRELFF.

This chain joins TRBV7-2 and TRBJ2-2; TRBD1 agrees at 11 bases. V was pared by 4 bases and J by 7 bases, with 5 bases of the junction left unmatched. CDR3 length: 15 amino acids. Germline V lookup: CDR1 SGHTA, CDR2 FQGNSA. The CDR3 nucleotides are TGTGCCAGCAGCTCCGGGACAGGGGGGCACGGGGAGCTGTTTTTT. Its translation is CASSSGTGGHGELFF.

The CDR3 sequence: CASGRQYNEQFF. The CDR3 bases are TGTGCCAGCGGGCGACAATACAATGAGCAGTTCTTC. This sequence joins TRBV25-1 and TRBJ2-1; the D is unclear. CDR3 length: 12 amino acids. Trimming stripped 8 bases from V and 4 bases from J, with 9 bases between. The germline gives CDR1 MGHDK, CDR2 SYGVNS.

CDR3 in DNA: TGCGCCAGCAGCCCGGGGGGGGCCAACTATGGCTACACCTTC. Its translation: CASSPGGANYGYTF. The chain has TRBV5-1 and TRBJ1-2, with D maybe TRBD1 (6 bases). V dropped 4 bases and J dropped 2 bases, with 12 bases sitting between them. CDR3 length: 14 residues. Germline CDR1 and CDR2: SGHRS and YFSETQ.

The chain joins TRBV19 to TRBJ1-2, with TRBD1 identical over 8 bases. J lost 4 bases, V lost 5 bases, and 9 bases had no gene match. The CDR3 runs to 15 residues. CDR1 is LNHDA and CDR2 is SQIVND in the germline V gene (reference sequence). CDR3 sequence: CASSASGTGLYGYTF. The CDR3 coding sequence is TGTGCCAGTAGTGCCTCCGGGACAGGACTCTATGGCTACACCTTC.

The chain joins TRBV7-6 to TRBJ2-7; 9 bases fit TRBD2. With 1 base clipped from V and 2 bases from J, the junction kept 3 bases outside the gene matches. Germline V gives CDR1 SGHVS, CDR2 FNYEAQ. The CDR3 is made up of 15 amino acids. CDR3 nucleotides: TGTGCCAGCAGCTTAGATCCTAGCGGGGCCTACGAGCAGTACTTC. The encoded protein is CASSLDPSGAYEQYF. Full variable domain (rest looked up from reference TRBV7-6 and TRBJ2-7): GAGVSQSPRYKVTKRGQDVALRCDPISGHVSLYWYRQALGQGPEFLTYFNYEAQQDKSGLPNDRFSAERPEGSISTLTIQRTEQRDSAMYRCASSLDPSGAYEQYFGPGTRLTVT.

The chain joins TRBV4-1 to TRBJ1-3; maybe TRBD1 (5 bases). Trimming took 3 bases from V and 1 from J, leaving 7 bases between them. Germline loops: CDR1 MGHRA, CDR2 YSYEKL. The CDR3 loop spans 14 amino acids. The CDR3 is CASSQPGSGNTIYF. For the CDR3, the DNA is TGCGCCAGCAGCCAGCCAGGGTCTGGAAACACCATATATTTT.